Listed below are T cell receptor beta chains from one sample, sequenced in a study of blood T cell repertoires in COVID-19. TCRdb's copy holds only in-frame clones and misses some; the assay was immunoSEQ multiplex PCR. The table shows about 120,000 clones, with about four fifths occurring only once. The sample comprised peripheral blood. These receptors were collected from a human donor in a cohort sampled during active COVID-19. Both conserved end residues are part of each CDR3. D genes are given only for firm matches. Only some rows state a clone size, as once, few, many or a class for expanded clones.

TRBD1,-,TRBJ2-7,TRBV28,TGTGCCAGCAGTGGGACAGGGGGATTTCCGCGTCTTGGCGAGCAGTACTTC,CASSGTGGFPRLGEQYF
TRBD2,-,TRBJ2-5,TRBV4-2,TGTGCCAGCAGCCCGAGCGGGGGGCTATCGGAGACCCAGTACTTC,CASSPSGGLSETQYF
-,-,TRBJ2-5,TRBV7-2,TGTGCCAGCAGCCCGATGGGTACAGGAACAGAGACCCAGTACTTC,CASSPMGTGTETQYF
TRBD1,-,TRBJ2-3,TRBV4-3,TGCGCCAGCAGCCAAGATCCGGGACAGGGAGGGGACACGCAGTATTTT,CASSQDPGQGGDTQYF
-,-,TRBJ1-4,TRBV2,TGTGCCAGCGGCCAGAGGAGGGTTAATGAAAAACTGTTTTTT,CASGQRRVNEKLFF
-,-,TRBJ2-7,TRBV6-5,TGTGCCAGCAGGCCGGGACTCAGCTCCTACGAGCAGTACTTC,CASRPGLSSYEQYF
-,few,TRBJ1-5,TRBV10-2,TGCGCCAGCAGTGCATTCCATAGCAATCAGCCCCAGCATTTT,CASSAFHSNQPQHF
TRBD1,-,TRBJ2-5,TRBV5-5,TGTGCCAGCAGCTTGTACAGGGGGCCGGAGACCCAGTACTTC,CASSLYRGPETQYF
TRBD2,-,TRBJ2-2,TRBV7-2,TGTGCCAGCAGCTTAGCTCTAGCGGTCACCGGGGAGCTGTTTTTT,CASSLALAVTGELFF
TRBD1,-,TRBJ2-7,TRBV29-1,TGCAGCGTGGGAGGACAGGGGGAGGATTACGAGCAGTACTTC,CSVGGQGEDYEQYF
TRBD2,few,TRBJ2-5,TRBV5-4,TGTGCCAGCAGCTTGGGGGGACTAGCGGGGATTGGGGAGACCCAGTACTTC,CASSLGGLAGIGETQYF
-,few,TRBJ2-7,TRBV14,TGTGCCAGCAGCCAAGCAAGCCGTCGCGGCGAGCAGTACTTC,CASSQASRRGEQYF
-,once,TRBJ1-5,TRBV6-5,TGTGCCAGCAGACAGGGAAGGCAGCCCCAGCATTTT,CASRQGRQPQHF
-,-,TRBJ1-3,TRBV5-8,TGTGCCAGCAGCTTGAGTAGGACAGCTCGAAACACCATATATTTT,CASSLSRTARNTIYF
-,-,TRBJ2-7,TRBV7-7,TGTGCTAGCAGCTCCCAGGGGGGCGACGAGCAGTACTTC,CASSSQGGDEQYF
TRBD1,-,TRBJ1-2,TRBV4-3,TGCGCCAGCAGCCAAGTTCGGGACAGCTATGGCTACACCTTC,CASSQVRDSYGYTF
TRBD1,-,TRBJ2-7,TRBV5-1,TGCGCCAGCAGTAACGCGGACAGGCTCTCCTACGAGCAGTACTTC,CASSNADRLSYEQYF
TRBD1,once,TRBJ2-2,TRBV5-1,TGCGCCAGCAGCGGGACAGCGTCGTTCACCGGGGAGCTGTTTTTT,CASSGTASFTGELFF
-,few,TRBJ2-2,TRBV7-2,TGTGCCAGCAGCTTAAGGCAGGGGAAAAACTGGGAGCTGTTTTTT,CASSLRQGKNWELFF
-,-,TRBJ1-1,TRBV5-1,TGCGCCAGCATCGGGGGAGCCATGAACACTGAAGCTTTCTTT,CASIGGAMNTEAFF
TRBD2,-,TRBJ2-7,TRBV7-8,TGTGCCAGCAGCTTCGGTGCTAGCGGGATCTCCTACGAGCAGTACTTC,CASSFGASGISYEQYF
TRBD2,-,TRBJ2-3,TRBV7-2,TGTGCCAGCAGCTTAGAAGGAGTTGCGGGGGGGCTTAGGAATACGCAGTATTTT,CASSLEGVAGGLRNTQYF
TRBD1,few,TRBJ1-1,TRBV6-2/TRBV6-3,TGTGCCAGCAGCTCCCGGGCGGGACAGCTCACTGAAGCTTTCTTT,CASSSRAGQLTEAFF
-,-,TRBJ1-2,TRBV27,TGTGCCAGCAGTCCTTGGAGGGGAGACTATGGCTACACCTTC,CASSPWRGDYGYTF
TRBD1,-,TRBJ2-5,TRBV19,TGTGCCAGTAGGGCGACCACAGGGGGAAGAGAGACCCAGTACTTC,CASRATTGGRETQYF
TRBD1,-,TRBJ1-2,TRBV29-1,TGCAGCGTTGATTTCCGGGACAGAGACTATGGCTACACCTTC,CSVDFRDRDYGYTF
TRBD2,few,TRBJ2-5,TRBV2,TGTGCCAGCAATCGTCCGGGACTAGTGCAGACCCAGTACTTC,CASNRPGLVQTQYF
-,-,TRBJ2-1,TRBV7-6,TGTGCCAGCAGCCCCGGCGGGCGGGGGCACTACAATGAGCAGTTCTTC,CASSPGGRGHYNEQFF
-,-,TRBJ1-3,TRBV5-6,TGTGCCAGCAGTGTATCCGGCGGGGGGTCCGGAAACACCATATATTTT,CASSVSGGGSGNTIYF
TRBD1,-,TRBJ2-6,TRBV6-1,TGTGCCAGCAGTGCCGGGACAGGGGCTGGGGCCAACGTCCTGACTTTC,CASSAGTGAGANVLTF
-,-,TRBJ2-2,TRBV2,TGTGCCAGCTCTGACAGGCCTAACACCGGGGAGCTGTTTTTT,CASSDRPNTGELFF